Shown below are 18 T cell receptor beta chains from a single sample sequenced in a study of blood T cell repertoires in COVID-19. Assay used: immunoSEQ multiplex PCR; TCRdb lists only in-frame clones, some missing. Among some 410,000 clones listed, roughly 88% were seen once. Sequencing input: PBMCs or T cells enriched from blood (not recorded which). The receptors here all came from a woman aged 25 to 45 with acute COVID-19.

This chain joins TRBV30 and TRBJ1-6; the D gene is possibly TRBD1 (6 bases). CDR3 length equals 14 residues. Germline V gene lookup returns CDR1 GTSNPN and CDR2 SVGIG (reference sequence). The ends were cut back, 5 bases at V and 6 bases at J, with 14 bases in the middle. For the CDR3, the DNA is TGTGCCTGGGCCCTCGGACAGTCTAATTCACCCCTCCACTTT. Translation gives CAWALGQSNSPLHF. Drawing the rest from reference TRBV30 and TRBJ1-6, the complete variable domain is SQTIHQWPATLVQPVGSPLSLECTVEGTSNPNLYWYRQAAGRGLQLLFYSVGIGQISSEVPQNLSASRPQDRQFILSSKKLLLSDSGFYLCAWALGQSNSPLHFGNGTRLTVT.

The chain combines TRBV4-1 with TRBJ1-5; D is possibly TRBD1 (6 bases). Germline-derived CDR1 and CDR2 are MGHRA and YSYEKL. Trimming removed 0 bases at V and 1 base at J, with 16 bases between. There are 18 residues in the CDR3. CDR3 in DNA: TGCGCCAGCAGCCAAGAATCTGGGGGCGAGGGAAGCAATCAGCCCCAGCATTTT. Its protein is CASSQESGGEGSNQPQHF.

This chain connects TRBV6-2 or TRBV6-3 to TRBJ1-5; no reliable D call. The CDR3 length is 12 residues. V was trimmed by 6 bases and J by 7 bases, leaving 10 bases between them. CDR1 and CDR2 from the germline V gene are MNHEY and SVGEGT. The CDR3 DNA is TGTGCCAGCAGCGAGCCATACCAGCCCCAGCATTTT. Translating gives CASSEPYQPQHF.

CDR3 region: CASSAQGQGGKAFF. DNA for the CDR3: TGTGCCAGCAGCGCCCAGGGTCAGGGGGGTAAGGCTTTCTTT. The rearrangement uses TRBV7-2 and TRBJ1-1; TRBD1 agrees at 7 bases. Germline V lookup: CDR1 SGHTA, CDR2 FQGNSA. The CDR3 spans 14 residues. Trimming took 5 bases from V and 11 from J; bases not matched to a gene: 14. The full variable domain, completed using reference TRBV7-2 and TRBJ1-1, is GAGVSQSPSNKVTEKGKDVELRCDPISGHTALYWYRQSLGQGLEFLIYFQGNSAPDKSGLPSDRFSAERTGGSVSTLTIQRTQQEDSAVYLCASSAQGQGGKAFFGQGTRLTVV.

This clone was observed a handful of times. The chain employs TRBV3-1 (or the pseudogene TRBV3-2) and TRBJ1-2; no reliable D call. CDR1 LGHDT and CDR2 YNNKEL come from the germline V gene (reference sequence). This CDR3 contains 15 residues. The germline V and J ends were trimmed by 0 bases and 2 bases, with 10 bases remaining between them. The CDR3 region is CASSQDSRHNYGYTF. Here the CDR3 DNA reads TGTGCCAGCAGCCAAGACAGCAGACACAACTATGGCTACACCTTC.

The V gene is TRBV6-5, the J gene TRBJ1-1; 8 nucleotides line up with TRBD1. This CDR3 contains 15 residues. The germline V gene encodes CDR1 MNHEY and CDR2 SVGAGI. J lost 5 bases, V lost 0 bases, and 5 bases had no gene match. CDR3 nucleotide sequence: TGTGCCAGCAGTTACTCAAAACAGGGGGGGACTGAAGCTTTCTTT. It encodes CASSYSKQGGTEAFF.

The chain couples TRBV25-1 to TRBJ1-5; 7 bases line up with TRBD1. Losses at the gene ends were 3 bases for V and 4 bases for J; bases not matched to a gene: 6. This CDR3 contains 15 residues. Germline CDR1 MGHDK, CDR2 SYGVNS. The CDR3 sequence: CASSEQGGWNQPQHF. CDR3 nucleotide sequence: TGTGCCAGCAGTGAGCAGGGGGGATGGAATCAGCCCCAGCATTTT.

V usage is TRBV7-6 and J usage is TRBJ1-5; possible D gene TRBD1, 5 bases. The CDR3 contains 15 residues. Trimming left V 1 base short and J 0 bases short, with 7 bases between. CDR1 is SGHVS and CDR2 is FNYEAQ in the germline V gene. CDR3 in amino acids: CASSLGQNSNQPQHF. CDR3 bases: TGTGCCAGCAGCTTAGGACAGAATAGCAATCAGCCCCAGCATTTT.

The rearrangement uses TRBV5-5 and TRBJ2-1; a possible D gene is TRBD1 (6 bases). The length of the CDR3 is 17 residues. Per germline, CDR1 SGHKS and CDR2 YYEKEE (reference sequence). With 3 bases removed from V and 4 bases from J, the gap between germline ends came to 20 bases. CDR3 protein: CASSSPRQDPAYNEQFF. CDR3 DNA: TGTGCCAGCAGCTCACCCAGACAGGACCCTGCGTACAATGAGCAGTTCTTC.

This clone was recorded only once. V gene TRBV2 combines with J gene TRBJ2-4, with D possibly TRBD2 on 6 matching bases. This CDR3 has 14 residues. The V and J ends lost 8 bases and 0 bases respectively, with 11 bases between them. Germline V gene data show CDR1 as SNHLY and CDR2 as FYNNEI. Here the CDR3 reads CASLADLAKNIQYF. DNA of the CDR3: TGTGCCAGCTTAGCGGATCTAGCCAAAAACATTCAGTACTTC.

The rearrangement links TRBV10-1 to TRBJ1-2; 9 bases map to TRBD1. Per the germline V gene, CDR1 is WNHNN and CDR2 is SYGVQD (reference sequence). V gave up 6 bases and J gave up 4 bases; unmatched junction bases: 12. This CDR3 comprises 16 residues. The CDR3 nucleotides are TGCGCCAGCAGCGGACCGGGACAGGGAGGTAGCTATGGCTACACCTTC. Protein sequence: CASSGPGQGGSYGYTF.

This chain uses TRBV25-1 with TRBJ1-2; 8 nucleotides agree with TRBD1. The germline V gene encodes CDR1 MGHDK and CDR2 SYGVNS. V shed 3 bases, J shed 5 bases, and the junction held 8 bases outside the gene matches. The CDR3 has 15 amino acids. DNA of the CDR3: TGTGCCAGCAGTGATCCGGGACAGGCGAGATATGGCTACACCTTC. It codes for CASSDPGQARYGYTF.

This clone has just one count. The CDR3 region has the DNA TGCGCCAGCAGCCAAGACGCCCCGACAGGGCTCAACACCGGGGAGCTGTTTTTT. Protein: CASSQDAPTGLNTGELFF. The chain uses TRBV4-3 and TRBJ2-2; 7 bases fit TRBD1. CDR1 and CDR2 (germline): LGHNA, YSLEER. This CDR3 contains 18 residues. J gave up 2 bases and V 0 bases, and 9 bases lay outside the gene matches.

The V call is TRBV5-4, the J call TRBJ2-5; 11 bases line up with TRBD1. The junction had 3 bases not matched to a gene; V was cut back by 3 bases and J by 5 bases. CDR3 length: 14 residues. CDR1 is SGHNT and CDR2 is YYREEE in the germline V gene (reference sequence). CDR3 nucleotide sequence: TGTGCCAGCAGCTGGGACAGGGGGAGGGAGACCCAGTACTTC. Its translation: CASSWDRGRETQYF.

V gene TRBV19 combines with J gene TRBJ1-4, with 8 bases fitting TRBD1. The CDR3 extends over 14 amino acids. Germline trimming cut 5 bases from V and 7 bases from J; bases unmatched to any gene: 6. Germline CDR1 LNHDA, CDR2 SQIVND (reference sequence). The CDR3 DNA reads TGTGCCAGTAGTGCCTCCAGGGGGCGTGAAAAACTGTTTTTT. Translation: CASSASRGREKLFF.

The chain joins TRBV19 to TRBJ2-1; TRBD2 matches 13 bases. With V trimmed by 6 bases and J by 0 bases, 5 bases remained unmatched. This CDR3 region has 17 residues. CDR1 and CDR2 from the germline V gene are LNHDA and SQIVND (reference sequence). This CDR3 reads CASRRLAGGLSYNEQFF. The CDR3 DNA sequence: TGTGCCAGTAGGAGACTAGCGGGGGGCCTCTCCTACAATGAGCAGTTCTTC.

The chain couples TRBV5-1 to TRBJ2-3; TRBD1 matches 10 bases. Per the germline V gene, CDR1 is SGHRS and CDR2 is YFSETQ. The trim removed 1 base at V and 4 bases at J, leaving 6 bases unmatched. This CDR3 is built from 16 residues. The CDR3, as DNA: TGCGCCAGCAGCTTGCCGGGACAGGGGAGGGCAGATACGCAGTATTTT. It encodes CASSLPGQGRADTQYF.

The gene calls are TRBV30 and TRBJ2-3; TRBD2 agrees at 7 bases. Per the germline V gene, CDR1 is GTSNPN and CDR2 is SVGIG (reference sequence). V lost 6 bases and J lost 3; bases outside the gene matches: 6. This CDR3 comprises 13 residues. CDR3 sequence (DNA): TGTGCCTGTACAGCGGGGTATACAGATACGCAGTATTTT. This codes for CACTAGYTDTQYF.